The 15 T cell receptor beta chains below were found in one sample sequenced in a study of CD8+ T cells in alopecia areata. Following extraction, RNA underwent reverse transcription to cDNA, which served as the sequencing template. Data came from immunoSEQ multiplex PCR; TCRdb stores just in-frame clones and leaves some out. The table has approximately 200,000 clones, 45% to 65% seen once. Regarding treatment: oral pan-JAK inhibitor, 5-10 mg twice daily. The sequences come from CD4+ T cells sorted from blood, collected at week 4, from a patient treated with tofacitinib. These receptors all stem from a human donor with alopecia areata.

The CDR3 loop reads CASSLWRTIAGGSDTQYF. CDR3 nucleotide sequence: TGTGCCAGCAGCTTATGGAGGACCATAGCGGGAGGGTCAGATACGCAGTATTTT. The chain carries TRBV7-2 and TRBJ2-3, with 11 bases fitting TRBD2. The CDR3 sequence is 18 residues long. J was trimmed by 4 bases and V by 2 bases; bases with no gene match: 11. CDR1 and CDR2 (germline): SGHTA, FQGNSA.

The chain's CDR3 is CAWGERGYQFF. Written as DNA, the CDR3 is TGTGCCTGGGGGGAAAGGGGGTATCAGTTCTTC. The chain joins TRBV30 to TRBJ2-1; the D gene is possibly TRBD1 (6 bases). This CDR3 has 11 residues. V lost 5 bases, J lost 13 bases, and 15 bases lay in between. Germline loops: CDR1 GTSNPN, CDR2 SVGIG (reference sequence).

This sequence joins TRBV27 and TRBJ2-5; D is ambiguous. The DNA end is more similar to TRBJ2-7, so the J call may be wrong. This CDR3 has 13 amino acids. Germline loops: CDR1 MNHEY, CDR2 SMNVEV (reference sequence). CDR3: CASSSGDSYEQYF. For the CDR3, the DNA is TGTGCCAGCAGTTCCGGCGACTCCTACGAGCAGTACTTC.

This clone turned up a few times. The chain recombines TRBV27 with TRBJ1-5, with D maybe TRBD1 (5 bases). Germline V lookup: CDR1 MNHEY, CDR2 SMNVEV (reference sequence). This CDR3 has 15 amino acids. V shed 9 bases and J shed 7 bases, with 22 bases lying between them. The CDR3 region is CASKMGGRREQPQHF. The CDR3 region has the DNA TGTGCCAGTAAAATGGGGGGACGGAGAGAACAGCCCCAGCATTTT.

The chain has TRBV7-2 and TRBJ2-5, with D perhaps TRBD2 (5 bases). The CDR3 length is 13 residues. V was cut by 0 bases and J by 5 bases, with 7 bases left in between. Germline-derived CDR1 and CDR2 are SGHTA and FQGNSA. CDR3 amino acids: CASSLARVETQYF. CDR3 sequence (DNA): TGTGCCAGCAGCTTAGCGCGGGTTGAGACCCAGTACTTC. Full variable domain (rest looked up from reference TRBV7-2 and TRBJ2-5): GAGVSQSPSNKVTEKGKDVELRCDPISGHTALYWYRQSLGQGLEFLIYFQGNSAPDKSGLPSDRFSAERTGGSVSTLTIQRTQQEDSAVYLCASSLARVETQYFGPGTRLLVL.

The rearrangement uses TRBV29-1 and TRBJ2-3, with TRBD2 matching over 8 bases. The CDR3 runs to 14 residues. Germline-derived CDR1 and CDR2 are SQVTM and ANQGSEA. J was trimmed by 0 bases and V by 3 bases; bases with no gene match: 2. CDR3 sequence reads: CSVDASGSTDTQYF. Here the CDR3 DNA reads TGCAGCGTTGACGCTAGCGGGAGCACAGATACGCAGTATTTT.

CDR3 bases: TGTGCCTGGAGTTCAGCGGGAGAGCGGACCCAGTACTTC. This translates into CAWSSAGERTQYF. The V call is TRBV30, the J call TRBJ2-5; 8 nucleotides agree with TRBD2. Germline CDR1 is GTSNPN and CDR2 is SVGIG (reference sequence). The V gene end was trimmed by 2 bases and the J gene end by 7 bases; junction bases not matched to a gene: 6. This CDR3 contains 13 residues. Full variable domain (missing parts from reference TRBV30 and TRBJ2-5): SQTIHQWPATLVQPVGSPLSLECTVEGTSNPNLYWYRQAAGRGLQLLFYSVGIGQISSEVPQNLSASRPQDRQFILSSKKLLLSDSGFYLCAWSSAGERTQYFGPGTRLLVL.

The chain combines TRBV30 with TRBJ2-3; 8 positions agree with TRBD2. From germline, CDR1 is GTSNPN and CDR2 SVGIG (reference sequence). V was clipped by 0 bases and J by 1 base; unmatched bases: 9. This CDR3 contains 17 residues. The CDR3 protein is CAWSVPAGGAGTDTQYF. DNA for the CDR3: TGTGCCTGGAGTGTGCCCGCCGGGGGGGCGGGCACAGATACGCAGTATTTT. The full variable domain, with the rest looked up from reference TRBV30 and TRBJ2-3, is SQTIHQWPATLVQPVGSPLSLECTVEGTSNPNLYWYRQAAGRGLQLLFYSVGIGQISSEVPQNLSASRPQDRQFILSSKKLLLSDSGFYLCAWSVPAGGAGTDTQYFGPGTRLTVL.

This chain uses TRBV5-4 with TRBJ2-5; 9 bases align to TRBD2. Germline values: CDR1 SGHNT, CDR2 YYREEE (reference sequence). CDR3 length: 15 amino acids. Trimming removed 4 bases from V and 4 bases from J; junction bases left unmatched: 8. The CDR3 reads CASSPYLAGAETQYF. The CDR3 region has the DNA TGTGCCAGCAGCCCCTATTTAGCGGGAGCAGAGACCCAGTACTTC.

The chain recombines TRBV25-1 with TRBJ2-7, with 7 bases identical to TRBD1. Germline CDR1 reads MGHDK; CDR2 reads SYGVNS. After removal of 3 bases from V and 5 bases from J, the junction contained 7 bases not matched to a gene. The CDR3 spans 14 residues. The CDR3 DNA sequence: TGTGCCAGCAGTGATCTACAGGGGCGCGACGAGCAGTACTTC. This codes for CASSDLQGRDEQYF.

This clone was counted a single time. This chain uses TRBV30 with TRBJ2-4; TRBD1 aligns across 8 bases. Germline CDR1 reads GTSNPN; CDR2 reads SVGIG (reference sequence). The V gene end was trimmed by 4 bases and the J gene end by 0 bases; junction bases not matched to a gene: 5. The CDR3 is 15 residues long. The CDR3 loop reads CAWIGTGPAKNIQYF. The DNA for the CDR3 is TGTGCCTGGATAGGGACAGGTCCAGCCAAAAACATTCAGTACTTC.

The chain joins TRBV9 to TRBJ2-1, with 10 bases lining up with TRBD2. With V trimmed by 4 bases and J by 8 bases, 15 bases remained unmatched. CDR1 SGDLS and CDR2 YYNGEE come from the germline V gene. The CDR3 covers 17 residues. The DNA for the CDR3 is TGTGCCAGCAGCAGAGGAGGAGAGAGCGGGAGGGCCTATGAGCAGTTCTTC. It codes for CASSRGGESGRAYEQFF.

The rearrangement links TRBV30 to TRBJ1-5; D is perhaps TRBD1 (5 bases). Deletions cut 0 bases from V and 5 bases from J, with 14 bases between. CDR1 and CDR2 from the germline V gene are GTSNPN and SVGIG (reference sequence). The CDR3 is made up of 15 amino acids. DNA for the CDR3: TGTGCCTGGAGTGTATCGGGGAGGGGAGATCAGCCCCAGCATTTT. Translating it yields CAWSVSGRGDQPQHF.

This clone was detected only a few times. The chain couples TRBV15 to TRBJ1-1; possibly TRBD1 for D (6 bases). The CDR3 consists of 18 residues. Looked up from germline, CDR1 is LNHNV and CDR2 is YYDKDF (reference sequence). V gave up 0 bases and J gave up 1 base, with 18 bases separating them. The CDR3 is CATSRDGGGAASNTEAFF. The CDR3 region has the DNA TGTGCCACCAGCAGAGATGGCGGGGGGGCAGCCTCGAACACTGAAGCTTTCTTT.

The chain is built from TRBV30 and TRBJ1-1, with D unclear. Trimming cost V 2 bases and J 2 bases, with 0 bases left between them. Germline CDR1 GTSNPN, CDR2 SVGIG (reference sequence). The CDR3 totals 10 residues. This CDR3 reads CAWSNTEAFF. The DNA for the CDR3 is TGTGCCTGGAGTAACACTGAAGCTTTCTTT.